The next 8 T cell receptor beta chains were all read from a single sample in a study of cytomegalovirus exposure and HLA in healthy donors. In the PCR, 60 Vbeta and 13 Jbeta primers were used. TCRdb's table, derived via immunoSEQ multiplex PCR, lists solely in-frame clones and lacks some. The sample includes 95,000 to 110,000 clones, over 70% of them seen just once. The sequencing input was PBMCs. Receptor source: a young man in good health and CMV-seronegative.

This clone was seen once. The V and J genes are TRBV5-6 and TRBJ1-1, with TRBD1 matching 7 bases. The CDR3 length is 19 residues. The V gene's germline CDR1 is SGHDT and CDR2 YYEEEE. With V trimmed by 2 bases and J by 4 bases, 20 bases remained unmatched. CDR3 protein: CASSFYFSARAQGRTEAFF. Written as DNA, the CDR3 is TGTGCCAGCAGCTTCTATTTTTCGGCTAGGGCACAGGGGCGCACTGAAGCTTTCTTT. The complete variable domain, with remaining parts taken from reference TRBV5-6 and TRBJ1-1, reads DAGVTQSPTHLIKTRGQQVTLRCSPKSGHDTVSWYQQALGQGPQFIFQYYEEEERQRGNFPDRFSGHQFPNYSSELNVNALLLGDSALYLCASSFYFSARAQGRTEAFFGQGTRLTVV.

V is TRBV28 and J is TRBJ2-7; the match to TRBD1 covers 8 bases. The CDR3 has 14 amino acids. V trimming: 6 bases; J trimming: 2 bases; junction bases outside the gene matches: 6. Germline loops: CDR1 MDHEN, CDR2 SYDVKM. In DNA, the CDR3 is TGTGCCAGCAGCGGACAGGGAATTACCTACGAGCAGTACTTC. Its translation: CASSGQGITYEQYF.

The V gene is TRBV9, the J gene TRBJ1-2; weak D call: TRBD1 (5 bases). With 5 bases removed from V and 8 bases from J, the gap between germline ends came to 19 bases. Germline loops: CDR1 SGDLS, CDR2 YYNGEE. The CDR3 consists of 14 residues. CDR3 loop: CASRMEGTARGYTF. Here the CDR3 DNA reads TGTGCCAGCAGAATGGAGGGGACGGCTCGGGGCTACACCTTC.

V gene TRBV7-9 combines with J gene TRBJ2-5; TRBD1 matches 8 bases. V shed 3 bases and J 2 bases; nucleotides not matched to a gene: 8. The germline V gene has CDR1 SEHNR and CDR2 FQNEAQ (reference sequence). CDR3 length: 16 residues. CDR3 sequence: CASSFRTGGKQETQYF. CDR3 sequence (DNA): TGTGCCAGCAGCTTCAGAACAGGGGGAAAGCAAGAGACCCAGTACTTC.

The chain combines TRBV2 with TRBJ2-1; possible D gene TRBD1, 5 bases. The CDR3 extends over 14 amino acids. Germline CDR1 SNHLY, CDR2 FYNNEI. With 7 bases removed from V and 2 bases from J, the gap between germline ends came to 12 bases. CDR3: CASIERTTYNEQFF. CDR3 DNA: TGTGCCAGCATAGAAAGGACAACCTACAATGAGCAGTTCTTC.

The sample holds a few counts of this clone. One end of the junction does not line up with germline, which may come from a read error. The chain combines TRBV7-7 with TRBJ2-2; D gene ambiguous. The CDR3 sequence is 12 residues long. Germline CDR1 and CDR2: SSHAT and FNYEAQ (reference sequence). The chain's CDR3 is CASTGNTGELFF. The DNA of the CDR3 is TGTGCTAGCACCGGGAACACCGGGGAGCTGTTTTTT.

J is TRBJ2-5 and V is TRBV19; 7 nucleotides agree with TRBD1. Germline CDR1 LNHDA, CDR2 SQIVND (reference sequence). V lost 6 bases and J lost 7; bases outside the gene matches: 8. The CDR3 covers 13 residues. Here the CDR3 reads CASRETGRVTQYF. In DNA, the CDR3 is TGTGCCAGTAGGGAGACAGGGCGGGTGACCCAGTACTTC.

In this sample, this clone turned up once. This chain joins TRBV5-1 and TRBJ2-1; TRBD2 matches 7 bases. CDR1 and CDR2 from the germline V gene are SGHRS and YFSETQ. J gave up 7 bases and V 0 bases, and 4 bases lay outside the gene matches. The CDR3 runs to 14 residues. CDR3 nucleotide sequence: TGCGCCAGCAGCTTGGGGGACTACCTTAATGAGCAGTTCTTC. Its protein product is CASSLGDYLNEQFF. Variable domain in full (rest from reference TRBV5-1 and TRBJ2-1): KAGVTQTPRYLIKTRGQQVTLSCSPISGHRSVSWYQQTPGQGLQFLFEYFSETQRNKGNFPGRFSGRQFSNSRSEMNVSTLELGDSALYLCASSLGDYLNEQFFGPGTRLTVL.